This TCR beta chain was sequenced in a study of blood T cell repertoires in COVID-19 (dated by TCRdb to about 2020). Study-wide context: Collaborator samples came from the United States, Italy and Spain and covered acute and convalescent phases of COVID-19. The material from the prospective study consisted of cDNA or gDNA derived from T cells, B-cell-depleted T cells, or PBMCs. Subjects who had been exposed to COVID-19, were actively infected with it, or had recovered from it provided the deeply sampled blood TCRbeta repertoires that made up the dataset. The repertoires were released in a freely available public database meant as a resource for research on the immune response to SARS-CoV-2. The samples were drawn from two sources: the first 160 participants of the ongoing ImmuneRACE study, and about 1,300 subjects contributed by 6 global collaborators. Nearly every sample came with metadata listing a de-identified subject ID, COVID-19 status, age in years and sex. Where HLA class I and class II types were available, the types were taken from metadata supplied by the sample provider, not from assay-based typing. The paper's findings and limits, for the study overall: Clinical and demographic metadata were provided uncurated, with the amount varying by source and participant.

The CDR3 goes from the cysteine to the phenylalanine over 14 residues. Just the 42-base CDR3 DNA is kept, in frame starting at base 1. Between the V and J ends, shortened by 5 bases and 2 bases respectively, the junction contains 13 bases. The germline V gene (reference sequence) supplies CDR1 LGHDT and CDR2 YNNKEL. Participants in the prospective study were aged about 18 to 90 years, lived in 24 United States geographic areas, and enrolled through a virtual design. In the prospective study, participants were assigned to cohorts based on the clinical history participants reported in a screening survey and a study questionnaire. ImmuneRACE Cohort 3 recovered participants were defined by two consecutive negative NP/OP PCR tests, healthcare professional clearance, or symptom resolution. In the prospective study, whole blood, serum and a nasopharyngeal or oropharyngeal swab were collected from each participant by mobile phlebotomists. Participants in the prospective study had the option to provide additional blood draws and questionnaires over an approximately 2-month period. Blood samples from the prospective study were shipped frozen or at room temperature prior to DNA extraction.

TCRbeta CDR3 regions were amplified from genomic DNA using the immunoSEQ Assay, a bias-controlled multiplex PCR. As for the original processing: Within the assay, amplification of reference gene primers was used to estimate how many nucleated cells each sample contained. To quantify the absolute abundance of each unique TCRbeta CDR3 rearrangement, sequence reads were collapsed and filtered. For each sample, productive Simpson clonality was calculated as the square root of Simpson's diversity index across productive rearrangements. The table was pulled from immuneACCESS by TCRdb, which kept in-frame rearrangements only. Such tables lose some clones; where checked, under half of the loss comes from unresolved V genes, and the rest has no known cause. V and J calls plus clone size are reproduced from that table; the DNA served to infer D and trimming. The sample includes 250,000 to 350,000 clones, with 70% to 90% observed a single time. In total, the top ten clones hold 4% to 4.5% of the sample.

Concerning this clone itself: Its binding antigen is unknown. The record has no base qualities; no much larger clone is one base away.

Rearrangement joined TRBV3-1 (or the pseudogene TRBV3-2) to TRBJ2-7, with the D gene too uncertain to name. The receptor was isolated from a woman younger than 45 who had recovered from COVID-19. Input material: PBMCs or T cells enriched from blood (not recorded which). The nucleotide sequence reads as follows: TGTGCCAGCAGCGTTCTTACTCCGGCCTACGAGCAGTACTTC. This gives the protein CASSVLTPAYEQYF.